The present TCR beta chain was sequenced within a study of CD8+CD57+ T cells in acquired aplastic anemia. Study-level background: Roughly 3 ug was the average amount of DNA from sorted CD4+ and CD8+ cells. The study obtained about 10 million reads on average for CD4+ cells from healthy donors.

Germline trimming cut 0 bases from V and 4 bases from J; bases unmatched to any gene: 9. Germline assignment: CDR1 SGDLS and CDR2 YYNGEE. The length of the CDR3 is 17 residues. This clonotype occurred many times. The antigen is not known. It was genomic DNA that served as the template for profiling TCR beta VDJ and CDR3. Via MiXCR, TCRdb re-called the reads, giving one row per CDR3 protein. This sample has about 400,000 distinct CDR3 sequences, with about two thirds found just once. Study findings and constraints: Patients did not significantly differ from controls in CD8+ Simpson's diversity.

The sequenced sample consisted of sorted CD4+, CD8+, or CD8+CD57+ T cells (not recorded which) from PBMCs. V is TRBV9 and J is TRBJ2-3, with 9 bases matching TRBD2. This sequence was found in a human donor in good health, serving as a control. CDR3 coding DNA: TGTGCCAGCAGCGTAGGGTTCGGCGGGGGGGACGCAGATACGCAGTATTTT. This gives the protein CASSVGFGGGDADTQYF.